This T cell receptor (beta chain) was obtained from a study of cytomegalovirus exposure and HLA in healthy donors. With 60 Vbeta and 13 Jbeta primers, the PCR was carried out. Profiled with immunoSEQ multiplex PCR; TCRdb holds only in-frame clones, not every one. The listing contains 150,000 or so clones. Germline assignment: CDR1 SEHNR and CDR2 FQNEAQ (reference sequence). Between the trimmed V and J ends, which lost 1 base and 3 bases, there was a span of 12 bases. The CDR3 contains 15 residues. This chain uses TRBV7-9 with TRBJ1-2; tentatively, D is TRBD1 (6 bases). The sample comprised PBMCs. The source is a woman aged 50 to 60 in good health and CMV-seronegative. CDR3: CASSLGVGQHYGYTF. CDR3 nucleotides: TGTGCCAGCAGCTTAGGTGTCGGACAGCACTATGGCTACACCTTC.